A selection of T cell receptor beta chains follows, all from one sample in a study of OX40 agonist ivuxolimab in advanced cancers. TCRdb's copy holds only in-frame clones and misses some; the assay was immunoSEQ multiplex PCR. This sample has 45,000 or so clones, with 80% found just once. Sequences were derived from CD4+ or CD8+ T cells sorted from blood, sampled in a trial of the OX40 agonist ivuxolimab. The source of these receptors is an adult with an advanced solid tumor such as melanoma, head and neck, liver or kidney cancer. Each CDR3 is given with its conserved first and last residue. Fields, in order: V gene, D gene, J gene, clone size, CDR3 protein, CDR3 DNA. The D gene is left open where the match is weak. The size entry is marked missing in some rows and otherwise reads once, few, many or a size class.

V: TRBV4-3
D: .
J: TRBJ1-4
size: .
CDR3: CASSQRQDSINEKLFF
DNA: TGCGCCAGCAGCCAGCGACAGGACAGCATTAATGAAAAACTGTTTTTT

V: TRBV11-2
D: .
J: TRBJ2-3
size: once
CDR3: CASSPPPWDTSTDTQYF
DNA: TGTGCCAGCAGCCCACCACCCTGGGACACAAGCACAGATACGCAGTATTTT

V: TRBV29-1
D: .
J: TRBJ1-2
size: .
CDR3: CSVGEGGSGHGYTF
DNA: TGCAGCGTTGGTGAGGGGGGCTCCGGTCATGGCTACACCTTC

V: TRBV14
D: TRBD2
J: TRBJ2-3
size: .
CDR3: CASSNSGRDTQYF
DNA: TGTGCCAGCAGCAATAGCGGGAGAGATACGCAGTATTTT

V: TRBV19
D: .
J: TRBJ2-3
size: .
CDR3: CASSIGGRRTDTQYF
DNA: TGTGCCAGTAGTATAGGTGGCAGACGCACAGATACGCAGTATTTT

V: TRBV20-1
D: .
J: TRBJ1-1
size: .
CDR3: CSAREISEAFF
DNA: TGCAGTGCTAGAGAGATTAGTGAAGCTTTCTTT

V: TRBV6-1
D: .
J: TRBJ1-5
size: .
CDR3: CASSYGGANQPQHF
DNA: TGTGCCAGCAGTTATGGGGGGGCTAATCAGCCCCAGCATTTT

V: TRBV19
D: .
J: TRBJ2-3
size: once
CDR3: CASSETGGDTQYF
DNA: TGTGCCAGTAGTGAAACGGGCGGAGATACGCAGTATTTT

V: TRBV12-5
D: .
J: TRBJ2-2
size: .
CDR3: CASGLVQGGTGELFF
DNA: TGTGCTAGTGGTTTGGTACAGGGTGGCACCGGGGAGCTGTTTTTT

V: TRBV7-8
D: .
J: TRBJ2-2
size: few
CDR3: CASSRGRSGELFF
DNA: TGTGCCAGCAGCCGGGGGCGATCCGGGGAGCTGTTTTTT

V: TRBV9
D: .
J: TRBJ2-7
size: .
CDR3: CASSVFEDARQYF
DNA: TGTGCCAGCAGCGTATTCGAAGACGCCCGGCAGTACTTC

V: TRBV19
D: .
J: TRBJ1-2
size: .
CDR3: CASSSRDANYGYTF
DNA: TGTGCCAGTAGTTCGAGAGATGCTAACTATGGCTACACCTTC

V: TRBV6-5
D: .
J: TRBJ1-2
size: .
CDR3: CASKSHTPPNYGYTF
DNA: TGTGCCAGCAAATCTCACACCCCGCCGAACTATGGCTACACCTTC

V: TRBV5-4
D: TRBD2
J: TRBJ2-7
size: .
CDR3: CASSPGTSGYSYEQYF
DNA: TGTGCCAGCAGCCCCGGGACTAGCGGATACTCCTACGAGCAGTACTTC

V: TRBV28
D: TRBD1
J: TRBJ1-5
size: .
CDR3: CASSAGQGNQPQHF
DNA: TGTGCCAGCAGTGCGGGACAGGGCAATCAGCCCCAGCATTTT

V: TRBV10-2
D: TRBD2
J: TRBJ2-1
size: .
CDR3: CASRLAGVRFNEQFF
DNA: TGCGCCAGCAGACTAGCGGGAGTCCGTTTCAATGAGCAGTTCTTC

V: TRBV6-6
D: .
J: TRBJ2-1
size: .
CDR3: CASRLNAGQYNEQFF
DNA: TGTGCCAGCAGACTAAACGCGGGACAGTACAATGAGCAGTTCTTC

V: TRBV30
D: .
J: TRBJ1-2
size: few
CDR3: CAWSVFSGGYTF
DNA: TGTGCCTGGAGTGTATTCTCAGGAGGCTACACCTTC

V: TRBV6-5
D: TRBD2
J: TRBJ2-5
size: .
CDR3: CASSYASGRETQYF
DNA: TGTGCCAGCAGTTACGCTAGCGGGAGAGAGACCCAGTACTTC

V: TRBV11-2
D: .
J: TRBJ2-7
size: .
CDR3: CASSLSGTRYEQYF
DNA: TGTGCCAGCAGCTTATCAGGGACCCGATACGAGCAGTACTTC

V: TRBV2
D: TRBD1
J: TRBJ1-2
size: .
CDR3: CASSEGRGPFYGYTF
DNA: TGTGCCAGCAGTGAAGGGAGGGGGCCATTCTATGGCTACACCTTC

V: TRBV9
D: .
J: TRBJ2-2
size: .
CDR3: CASSVEGRELFF
DNA: TGTGCCAGCAGCGTAGAAGGTCGGGAGCTGTTTTTT

V: TRBV18
D: TRBD1
J: TRBJ1-1
size: .
CDR3: CASSQDRAATEAFF
DNA: TGTGCCAGCTCCCAAGACAGGGCCGCCACTGAAGCTTTCTTT

V: TRBV5-8
D: .
J: TRBJ1-5
size: .
CDR3: CASSWGGVGNQPQHF
DNA: TGTGCCAGCAGCTGGGGAGGGGTGGGGAATCAGCCCCAGCATTTT

V: TRBV7-8
D: .
J: TRBJ1-4
size: .
CDR3: CASTPSQGQNEKLFF
DNA: TGTGCCAGCACCCCGTCACAGGGCCAAAATGAAAAACTGTTTTTT

V: TRBV19
D: .
J: TRBJ1-4
size: .
CDR3: CASSTRGIREKLFF
DNA: TGTGCCAGTAGTACCCGTGGCATAAGGGAAAAACTGTTTTTT

V: TRBV5-1
D: TRBD1
J: TRBJ1-2
size: .
CDR3: CASSKDRAGYGYTF
DNA: TGCGCCAGCAGCAAGGACAGGGCGGGCTATGGCTACACCTTC

V: TRBV29-1
D: TRBD1
J: TRBJ2-7
size: .
CDR3: CSVDGTDFYEQYF
DNA: TGCAGCGTCGACGGGACAGACTTCTACGAGCAGTACTTC